One and the same sample provided the 15 T cell receptor beta chains below, sequenced in a study of blood T cells in healthy people across ages. Next came a second PCR, run for about 7 to 12 cycles, which used a sample-barcoded 5' primer along with a J-beta primer mix. TCRdb passed the 5' RACE reads through MiXCR, listing each CDR3 protein once. Counted here are roughly 1,800,000 distinct CDR3 sequences, 40% to 55% occurring once; the ten biggest clones make up roughly 2%. Source material: blood. These receptors all stem from a middle-aged woman in good health.

The chain's CDR3 is CASSSRRGLEETQYF. In DNA, the CDR3 is TGTGCCAGCAGCTCCAGGCGGGGGCTGGAAGAGACCCAGTACTTC. The V gene is TRBV28, the J gene TRBJ2-5; tentatively, D is TRBD2 (7 bases). The germline V gene has CDR1 MDHEN and CDR2 SYDVKM. The length of the CDR3 is 15 residues. The V end lost 6 bases, the J end lost 3 bases, and 17 bases lay between the germline ends.

This chain links TRBV28 with TRBJ2-1; no clear D gene. The length of the CDR3 is 12 residues. The germline V gene encodes CDR1 MDHEN and CDR2 SYDVKM. Trimming took 3 bases from V and 9 from J, leaving 9 bases between them. CDR3 residues: CASSFRVGEQFF. The DNA of the CDR3 is TGTGCCAGCAGTTTTCGCGTCGGTGAGCAGTTCTTC.

This clonotype was seen more than once but under ten times. The CDR3 nucleotides read TGTGCCAGCAGTATCGGACTAGCGGGGGTTGAGACCCAGTACTTC. Amino acids: CASSIGLAGVETQYF. The rearrangement joins TRBV6-1 to TRBJ2-5, with 13 bases matching TRBD2. This CDR3 comprises 15 residues. Trimming cost V 5 bases and J 5 bases; bases outside gene matches: 5. Germline values: CDR1 MNHNS, CDR2 SASEGT.

The V call is TRBV4-2, the J call TRBJ2-1, with TRBD1 matching 7 bases. Germline V gives CDR1 LGHNA, CDR2 YNFKEQ. V lost 1 base to trimming and J lost 5 bases; unmatched junction nucleotides: 11. The CDR3 contains 17 residues. In DNA form, the CDR3 reads TGTGCCAGCAGCCAAGCCCTAGACAGGGTGGTTCACAATGAGCAGTTCTTC. This encodes CASSQALDRVVHNEQFF.

This clonotype showed up just a few times. The gene calls are TRBV7-2 and TRBJ2-3; 8 bases align to TRBD2. V shed 2 bases and J 6 bases; nucleotides not matched to a gene: 7. From germline, CDR1 is SGHTA and CDR2 FQGNSA. The CDR3 loop spans 15 amino acids. The CDR3 DNA follows: TGTGCCAGCAGCTTACCCTCTAGCGGGTGGGATACGCAGTATTTT. Encoded protein: CASSLPSSGWDTQYF.

This clonotype was seen more than once but under ten times. V and J are TRBV5-1 and TRBJ2-4; the match to TRBD1 covers 9 bases. The DNA end lines up better with TRBJ2-5; the J call may be wrong. CDR1 is SGHRS, CDR2 YFSETQ, per germline. This CDR3 spans 16 amino acids. The chain's CDR3 is CASSSGDRVFGETQYF. In DNA form, the CDR3 reads TGCGCCAGCAGCTCAGGGGACAGGGTGTTTGGAGAGACCCAGTACTTC.

This clonotype has a handful of counts. The genes are TRBV13 and TRBJ1-2; no clear D. The ends were cut back, 7 bases at V and 0 bases at J, with 6 bases in the middle. In germline, CDR1 is PRHDT, CDR2 FYEKMQ (reference sequence). There are 12 residues in the CDR3. The CDR3 DNA reads as TGTGCCAGCAAGGGAACTAACTATGGCTACACCTTC. Amino acids: CASKGTNYGYTF. Supplemented by reference TRBV13 and TRBJ1-2, the full variable domain reads AAGVIQSPRHLIKEKRETATLKCYPIPRHDTVYWYQQGPGQDPQFLISFYEKMQSDKGSIPDRFSAQQFSDYHSELNMSSLELGDSALYFCASKGTNYGYTFGSGTRLTVV.

The chain carries TRBV11-2 and TRBJ2-5; D might be TRBD1 (6 bases). The CDR3 spans 16 residues. The V and J ends lost 4 bases and 1 base respectively, with 16 bases between them. Germline V gene lookup returns CDR1 SGHAT and CDR2 FQNNGV. The CDR3: CASSSISTGFQETQYF. For the CDR3, the DNA is TGTGCCAGCAGCTCAATTTCTACAGGGTTCCAAGAGACCCAGTACTTC.

This clonotype was observed a few times. This chain connects TRBV4-2 to TRBJ1-6, with a possible D match to TRBD1 (6 bases). The CDR3 spans 15 residues. Trimming cost V 1 base and J 7 bases, with 11 bases left between them. Germline V CDR1 and CDR2: LGHNA, YNFKEQ. The CDR3 loop is CASSQATGANSPLHF. The CDR3 DNA is TGTGCCAGCAGCCAAGCGACAGGAGCAAATTCACCCCTCCACTTT.

CDR3 DNA sequence: TGTGCCAGCAGACCCGGGACTAGCGGGGGGGCCAAAAACATTCAGTACTTC. Protein: CASRPGTSGGAKNIQYF. The chain couples TRBV7-2 to TRBJ2-4, with 15 bases fitting TRBD2. CDR1 SGHTA and CDR2 FQGNSA come from the germline V gene. The CDR3 consists of 17 residues. J lost 1 base, V lost 6 bases, and 4 bases had no gene match.

This chain connects TRBV9 to TRBJ2-5; 7 positions match TRBD1. This CDR3 comprises 15 residues. The germline V gene has CDR1 SGDLS and CDR2 YYNGEE. Germline trimming cut 4 bases from V and 0 bases from J; bases unmatched to any gene: 6. The DNA for the CDR3 is TGTGCCAGCAGCCCAGAGACAGGGTACCAAGAGACCCAGTACTTC. Its translation is CASSPETGYQETQYF. Full variable domain (rest looked up from reference TRBV9 and TRBJ2-5): DSGVTQTPKHLITATGQRVTLRCSPRSGDLSVYWYQQSLDQGLQFLIQYYNGEERAKGNILERFSAQQFPDLHSELNLSSLELGDSALYFCASSPETGYQETQYFGPGTRLLVL.

This clonotype was detected only a few times. V is TRBV11-2 and J is TRBJ2-1, with D perhaps TRBD1 or TRBD2 (6 bases each). This CDR3 region has 14 residues. V lost 1 base, J lost 8 bases, and 12 bases lay in between. Germline lookup yields CDR1 SGHAT and CDR2 FQNNGV. CDR3 sequence: CASSLVGGRYEQFF. For the CDR3, the DNA is TGTGCCAGCAGCTTAGTGGGGGGCCGCTATGAGCAGTTCTTC. The whole variable domain, remainder taken from reference TRBV11-2 and TRBJ2-1, is EAGVAQSPRYKIIEKRQSVAFWCNPISGHATLYWYQQILGQGPKLLIQFQNNGVVDDSQLPKDRFSAERLKGVDSTLKIQPAKLEDSAVYLCASSLVGGRYEQFFGPGTRLTVL.

This clonotype has a handful of counts. This chain uses TRBV7-2 with TRBJ2-4, with TRBD2 as a possible D gene (5 bases). V shed 2 bases and J shed 12 bases, with 11 bases lying between them. The CDR3 spans 12 residues. Germline-derived CDR1 and CDR2 are SGHTA and FQGNSA. The CDR3 protein is CASSLIGVNQYF. CDR3 nucleotides: TGTGCCAGCAGCTTAATCGGGGTGAATCAGTACTTC.

This clonotype was seen a handful of times. The V gene is TRBV11-1, the J gene TRBJ2-1; TRBD1 is a possible D gene (5 bases). The CDR3 length is 14 residues. CDR1 is SGHAT and CDR2 is FQDESV in the germline V gene (reference sequence). Trimming removed 3 bases at V and 4 bases at J, with 10 bases between. The CDR3 region is CASSFRAGYNEQFF. CDR3 coding DNA: TGTGCCAGCAGCTTCAGGGCTGGGTACAATGAGCAGTTCTTC. The full variable domain, in which reference TRBV11-1 and TRBJ2-1 provide the parts outside the CDR3, is EAEVAQSPRYKITEKSQAVAFWCDPISGHATLYWYRQILGQGPELLVQFQDESVVDDSQLPKDRFSAERLKGVDSTLKIQPAELGDSAMYLCASSFRAGYNEQFFGPGTRLTVL.

J is TRBJ2-7 and V is TRBV5-1, with TRBD2 matching 8 bases. This CDR3 has 15 amino acids. The trim removed 2 bases at V and 5 bases at J, leaving 9 bases unmatched. CDR1 SGHRS and CDR2 YFSETQ come from the germline V gene. This CDR3 is CASSFLGLDGHEQYF. The DNA for the CDR3 is TGCGCCAGCAGCTTTTTGGGACTAGACGGCCACGAGCAGTACTTC.